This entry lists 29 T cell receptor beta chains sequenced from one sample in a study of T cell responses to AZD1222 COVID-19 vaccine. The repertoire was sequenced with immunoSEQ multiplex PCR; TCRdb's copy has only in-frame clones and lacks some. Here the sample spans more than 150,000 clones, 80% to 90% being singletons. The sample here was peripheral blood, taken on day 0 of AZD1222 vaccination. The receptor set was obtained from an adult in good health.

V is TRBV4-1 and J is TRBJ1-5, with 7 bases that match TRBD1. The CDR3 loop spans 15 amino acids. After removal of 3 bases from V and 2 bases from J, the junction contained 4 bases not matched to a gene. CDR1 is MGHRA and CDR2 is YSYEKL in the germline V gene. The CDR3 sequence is CASSQTDRGNQPQHF. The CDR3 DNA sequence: TGCGCCAGCAGCCAGACAGACAGGGGCAATCAGCCCCAGCATTTT.

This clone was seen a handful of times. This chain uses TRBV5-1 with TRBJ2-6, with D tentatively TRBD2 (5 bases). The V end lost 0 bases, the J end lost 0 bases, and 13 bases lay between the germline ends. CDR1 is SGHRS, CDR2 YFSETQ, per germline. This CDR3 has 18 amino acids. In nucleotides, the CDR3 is TGCGCCAGCAGCTTGGACGGACTTCTGGGCTCTGGGGCCAACGTCCTGACTTTC. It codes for CASSLDGLLGSGANVLTF.

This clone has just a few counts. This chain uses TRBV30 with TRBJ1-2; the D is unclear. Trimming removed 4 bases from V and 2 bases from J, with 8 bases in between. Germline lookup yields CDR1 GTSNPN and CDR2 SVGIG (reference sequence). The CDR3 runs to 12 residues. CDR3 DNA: TGTGCCTGGAACACGGCCAACTATGGCTACACCTTC. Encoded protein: CAWNTANYGYTF.

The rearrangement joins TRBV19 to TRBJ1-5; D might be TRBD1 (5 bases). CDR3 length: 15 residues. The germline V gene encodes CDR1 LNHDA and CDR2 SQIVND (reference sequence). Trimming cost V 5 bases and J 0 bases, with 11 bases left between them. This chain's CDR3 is CASSLGTPSNQPQHF. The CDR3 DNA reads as TGTGCCAGTAGTCTCGGGACCCCTAGCAATCAGCCCCAGCATTTT.

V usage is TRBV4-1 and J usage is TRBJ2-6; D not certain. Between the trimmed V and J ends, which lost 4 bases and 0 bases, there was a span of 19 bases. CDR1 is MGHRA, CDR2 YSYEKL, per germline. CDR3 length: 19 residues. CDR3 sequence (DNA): TGCGCCAGCAGCCGAGTCGAGGTGGGAAGGGACTCTGGGGCCAACGTCCTGACTTTC. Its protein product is CASSRVEVGRDSGANVLTF.

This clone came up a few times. The CDR3 DNA is TGTGCCAGCAGCTTAGGGGAGTTCTACGAGCAGTACTTC. Amino acid sequence: CASSLGEFYEQYF. V is TRBV5-6 and J is TRBJ2-7; D possibly matches TRBD1 or TRBD2 (5 bases each). The CDR3 runs 13 residues. Trimming took 2 bases from V and 3 from J, leaving 9 bases between them. CDR1 is SGHDT and CDR2 is YYEEEE in the germline V gene.

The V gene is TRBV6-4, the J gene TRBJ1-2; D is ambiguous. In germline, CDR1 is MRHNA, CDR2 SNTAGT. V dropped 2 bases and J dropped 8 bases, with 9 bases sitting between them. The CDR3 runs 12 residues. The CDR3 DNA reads TGTGCCAGCAGTGACAGGCTGGGGGGCTACACCTTC. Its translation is CASSDRLGGYTF.

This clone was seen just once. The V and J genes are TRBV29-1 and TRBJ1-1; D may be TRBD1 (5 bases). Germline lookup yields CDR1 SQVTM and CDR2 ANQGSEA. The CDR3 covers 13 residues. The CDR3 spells CAFRAEGITEAFF. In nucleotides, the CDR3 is TGCGCCTTCAGGGCGGAGGGTATCACTGAAGCTTTCTTT. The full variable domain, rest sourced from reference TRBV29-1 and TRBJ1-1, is SAVISQKPSRDICQRGTSLTIQCQVDSQVTMMFWYRQQPGQSLTLIATANQGSEATYESGFVIDKFPISRPNLTFSTLTVSNMSPEDSSIYLCAFRAEGITEAFFGQGTRLTVV.

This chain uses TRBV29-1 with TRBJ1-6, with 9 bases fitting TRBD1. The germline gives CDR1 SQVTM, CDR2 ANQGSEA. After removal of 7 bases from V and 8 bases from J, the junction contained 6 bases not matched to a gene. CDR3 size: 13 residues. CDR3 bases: TGCAGCGCACGGGACAGGGATTATTCACCCCTCCACTTT. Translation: CSARDRDYSPLHF.

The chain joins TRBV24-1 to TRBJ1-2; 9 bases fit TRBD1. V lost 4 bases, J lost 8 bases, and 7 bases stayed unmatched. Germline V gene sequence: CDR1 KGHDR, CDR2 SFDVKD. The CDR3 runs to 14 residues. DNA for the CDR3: TGTGCCACCAGTGACCTTACAGGGGGCAGAGGCTACACCTTC. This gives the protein CATSDLTGGRGYTF.

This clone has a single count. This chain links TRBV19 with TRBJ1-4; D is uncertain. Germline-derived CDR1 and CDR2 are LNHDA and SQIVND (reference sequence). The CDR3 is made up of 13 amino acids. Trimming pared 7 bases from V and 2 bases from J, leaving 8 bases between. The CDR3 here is CASTLATNEKLFF. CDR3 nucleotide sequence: TGTGCCAGTACTTTGGCTACTAATGAAAAACTGTTTTTT. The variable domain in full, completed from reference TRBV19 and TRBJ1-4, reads DGGITQSPKYLFRKEGQNVTLSCEQNLNHDAMYWYRQDPGQGLRLIYYSQIVNDFQKGDIAEGYSVSREKKESFPLTVTSAQKNPTAFYLCASTLATNEKLFFGSGTQLSVL.

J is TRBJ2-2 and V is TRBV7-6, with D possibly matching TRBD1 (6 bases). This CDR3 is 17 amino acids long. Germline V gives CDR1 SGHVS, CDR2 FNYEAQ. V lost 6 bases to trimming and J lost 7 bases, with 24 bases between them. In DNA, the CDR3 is TGTGCCAGCAGGAACTTCTCTTGGGCCAGGGGAATCGGGGAGCTGTTTTTT. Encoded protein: CASRNFSWARGIGELFF. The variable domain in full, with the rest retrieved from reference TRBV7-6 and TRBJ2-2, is GAGVSQSPRYKVTKRGQDVALRCDPISGHVSLYWYRQALGQGPEFLTYFNYEAQQDKSGLPNDRFSAERPEGSISTLTIQRTEQRDSAMYRCASRNFSWARGIGELFFGEGSRLTVL.

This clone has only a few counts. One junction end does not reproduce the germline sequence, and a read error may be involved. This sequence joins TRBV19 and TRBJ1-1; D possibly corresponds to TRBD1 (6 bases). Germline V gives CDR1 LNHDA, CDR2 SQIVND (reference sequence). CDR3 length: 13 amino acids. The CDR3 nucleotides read TGTGCCAGTGGGCCCGGACAGTCCGTAGGAGGGATCTTT. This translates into CASGPGQSVGGIF. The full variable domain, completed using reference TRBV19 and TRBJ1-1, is DGGITQSPKYLFRKEGQNVTLSCEQNLNHDAMYWYRQDPGQGLRLIYYSQIVNDFQKGDIAEGYSVSREKKESFPLTVTSAQKNPTAFYLCASGPGQSVGGIFGQGTRLTVV.

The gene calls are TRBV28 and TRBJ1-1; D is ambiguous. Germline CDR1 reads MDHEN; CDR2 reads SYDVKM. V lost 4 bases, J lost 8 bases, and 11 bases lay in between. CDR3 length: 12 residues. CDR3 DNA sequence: TGTGCCAGCAGTTCAGGACCGGTGGAAGCTTTCTTT. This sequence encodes CASSSGPVEAFF.

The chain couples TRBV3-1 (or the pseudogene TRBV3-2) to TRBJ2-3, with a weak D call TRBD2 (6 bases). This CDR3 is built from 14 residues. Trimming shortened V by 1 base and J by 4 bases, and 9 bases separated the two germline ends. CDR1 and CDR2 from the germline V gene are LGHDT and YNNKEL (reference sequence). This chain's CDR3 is CASSQAGGADTQYF. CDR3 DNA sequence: TGTGCCAGCAGCCAAGCCGGGGGAGCAGATACGCAGTATTTT.

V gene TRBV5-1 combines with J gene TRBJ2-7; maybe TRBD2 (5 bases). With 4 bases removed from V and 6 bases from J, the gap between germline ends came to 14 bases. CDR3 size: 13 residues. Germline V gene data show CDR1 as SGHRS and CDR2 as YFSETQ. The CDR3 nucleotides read TGCGCCAGCAGCCCCGAGAGAGGGCGCGAGCAGTACTTC. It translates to CASSPERGREQYF.

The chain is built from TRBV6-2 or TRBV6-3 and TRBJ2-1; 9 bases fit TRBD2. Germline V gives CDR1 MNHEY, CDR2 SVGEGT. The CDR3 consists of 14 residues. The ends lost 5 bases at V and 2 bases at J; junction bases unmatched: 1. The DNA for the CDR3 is TGTGCCAGCAGTCGCGGGGGGGCCTACAATGAGCAGTTCTTC. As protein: CASSRGGAYNEQFF.

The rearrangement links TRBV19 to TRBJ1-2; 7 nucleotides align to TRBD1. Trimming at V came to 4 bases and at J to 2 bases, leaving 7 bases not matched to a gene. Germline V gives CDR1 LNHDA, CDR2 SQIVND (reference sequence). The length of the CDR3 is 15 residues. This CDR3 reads CASSSPLTGNYGYTF. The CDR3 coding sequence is TGTGCCAGTAGTAGCCCACTGACAGGGAACTATGGCTACACCTTC.

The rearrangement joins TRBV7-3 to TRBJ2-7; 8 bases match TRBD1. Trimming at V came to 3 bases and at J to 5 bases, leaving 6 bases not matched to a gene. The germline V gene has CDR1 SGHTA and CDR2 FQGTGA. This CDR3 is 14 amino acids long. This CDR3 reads CASSFGQGANEQYF. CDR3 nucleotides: TGTGCCAGCAGCTTCGGCCAGGGGGCGAACGAGCAGTACTTC.

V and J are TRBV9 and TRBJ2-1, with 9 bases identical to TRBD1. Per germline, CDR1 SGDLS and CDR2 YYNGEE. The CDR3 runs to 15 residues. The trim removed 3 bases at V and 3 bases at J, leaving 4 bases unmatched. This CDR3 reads CASSGQGGFYNEQFF. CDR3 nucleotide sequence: TGTGCCAGCAGCGGACAGGGGGGGTTCTACAATGAGCAGTTCTTC. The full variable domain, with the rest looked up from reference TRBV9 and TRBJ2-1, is DSGVTQTPKHLITATGQRVTLRCSPRSGDLSVYWYQQSLDQGLQFLIQYYNGEERAKGNILERFSAQQFPDLHSELNLSSLELGDSALYFCASSGQGGFYNEQFFGPGTRLTVL.

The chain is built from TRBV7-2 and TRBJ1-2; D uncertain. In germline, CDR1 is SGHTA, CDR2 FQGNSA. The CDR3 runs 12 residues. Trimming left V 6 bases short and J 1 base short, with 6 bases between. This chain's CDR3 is CASRNDNYGYTF. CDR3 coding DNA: TGTGCCAGCAGGAACGATAACTATGGCTACACCTTC.

DNA for the CDR3: TGTGCCAGCAGTTACCGGTCCAGGCATGATGAAAAACTGTTTTTT. Its protein product is CASSYRSRHDEKLFF. This rearrangement joins TRBV6-5 to TRBJ1-4; D remains ambiguous. The CDR3 loop spans 15 amino acids. V was clipped by 2 bases and J by 6 bases, with 13 bases between them. The germline CDR1 and CDR2 sequences are MNHEY and SVGAGI.

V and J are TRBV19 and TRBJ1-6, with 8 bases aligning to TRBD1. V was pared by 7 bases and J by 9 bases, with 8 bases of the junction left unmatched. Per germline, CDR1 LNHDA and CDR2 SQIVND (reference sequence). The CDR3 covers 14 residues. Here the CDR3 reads CASTSGQESSPLHF. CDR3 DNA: TGTGCCAGTACCTCGGGACAGGAGAGTTCACCCCTCCACTTT.

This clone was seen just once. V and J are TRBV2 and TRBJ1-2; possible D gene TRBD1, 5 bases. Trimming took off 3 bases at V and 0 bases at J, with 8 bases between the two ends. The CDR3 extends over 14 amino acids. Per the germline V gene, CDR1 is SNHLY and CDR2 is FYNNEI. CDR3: CASSEWGANYGYTF. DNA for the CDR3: TGTGCCAGCAGTGAGTGGGGGGCTAACTATGGCTACACCTTC.

As DNA, the CDR3 is TGTGCCAGCAGCGCAAACATCCGAAGGGTTAACTATGGCTACACCTTC. Translation gives CASSANIRRVNYGYTF. The rearrangement joins TRBV9 to TRBJ1-2; D unresolved. V shed 3 bases and J shed 1 base, with 16 bases lying between them. CDR1 is SGDLS and CDR2 is YYNGEE in the germline V gene. The CDR3 runs 16 residues.

CDR3 sequence reads: CASSHSGQGGQPQHF. In DNA, the CDR3 is TGTGCCAGCAGCCATAGCGGACAGGGTGGGCAGCCCCAGCATTTT. V and J are TRBV3-1 (or the pseudogene TRBV3-2) and TRBJ1-5, with 8 nucleotides matching TRBD1. After removal of 3 bases from V and 7 bases from J, the junction contained 8 bases not matched to a gene. Germline V gene lookup returns CDR1 LGHDT and CDR2 YNNKEL (reference sequence). The CDR3 is 15 residues long.

The CDR3 sequence: CASSLAWTGGRETQYF. The CDR3 DNA reads TGTGCCAGCAGCTTAGCCTGGACAGGGGGCCGGGAGACCCAGTACTTC. This chain links TRBV7-2 with TRBJ2-5, with 11 bases fitting TRBD1. The CDR3 totals 16 residues. CDR1 is SGHTA, CDR2 FQGNSA, per germline. V lost 0 bases and J lost 5; bases outside the gene matches: 5.

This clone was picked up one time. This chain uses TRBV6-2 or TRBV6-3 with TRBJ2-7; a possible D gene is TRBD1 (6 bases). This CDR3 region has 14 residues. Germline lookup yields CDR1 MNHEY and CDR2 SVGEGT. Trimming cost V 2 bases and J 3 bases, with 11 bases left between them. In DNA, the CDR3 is TGTGCCAGCAGTTACCGAGGGGGTCTCTACGAGCAGTACTTC. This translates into CASSYRGGLYEQYF.

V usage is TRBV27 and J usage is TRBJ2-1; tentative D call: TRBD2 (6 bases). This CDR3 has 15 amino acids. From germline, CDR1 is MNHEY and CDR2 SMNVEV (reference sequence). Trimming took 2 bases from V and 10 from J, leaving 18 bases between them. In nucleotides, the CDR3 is TGTGCCAGCAGTTTAGATGGGACTCCCAGTTTGGAGCAGTTCTTC. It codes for CASSLDGTPSLEQFF.